The 18 T cell receptor beta chains below come from one sample, sequenced in a study of radiotherapy plus CTLA-4 blockade in lung cancer. TCRdb's copy holds only in-frame clones and misses some; the assay was immunoSEQ multiplex PCR. In the table there are around 99,000 clones, 80% to 90% of which are singletons. Sample: peripheral blood, taken from a patient treated with radiotherapy plus ipilimumab. The receptors come from a human donor with non-small cell lung cancer that progressed on radiotherapy plus ipilimumab.

The chain links TRBV30 to TRBJ2-7; D gene ambiguous. The CDR3 runs to 15 residues. Trimming took off 0 bases at V and 4 bases at J, with 16 bases between the two ends. CDR1 is GTSNPN, CDR2 SVGIG, per germline (reference sequence). CDR3 sequence: CAWSVLVSSPYEQYF. The CDR3 bases are TGTGCCTGGAGTGTACTCGTCTCCTCACCTTACGAGCAGTACTTC. The full variable domain, its missing parts supplied by reference TRBV30 and TRBJ2-7, is SQTIHQWPATLVQPVGSPLSLECTVEGTSNPNLYWYRQAAGRGLQLLFYSVGIGQISSEVPQNLSASRPQDRQFILSSKKLLLSDSGFYLCAWSVLVSSPYEQYFGPGTRLTVT.

The chain carries TRBV13 and TRBJ1-3; D is undetermined. CDR1 is PRHDT and CDR2 is FYEKMQ in the germline V gene (reference sequence). The CDR3 runs to 15 residues. Deletions cut 2 bases from V and 0 bases from J, with 8 bases between. CDR3 in amino acids: CASSLSRSSGNTIYF. CDR3 bases: TGTGCCAGCAGCTTAAGCCGGAGCTCTGGAAACACCATATATTTT. Looking up the rest from reference TRBV13 and TRBJ1-3 gives the full variable domain: AAGVIQSPRHLIKEKRETATLKCYPIPRHDTVYWYQQGPGQDPQFLISFYEKMQSDKGSIPDRFSAQQFSDYHSELNMSSLELGDSALYFCASSLSRSSGNTIYFGEGSWLTVV.

This rearrangement joins TRBV19 to TRBJ2-5; TRBD2 matches at 8 bases. V lost 7 bases to trimming and J lost 0 bases; unmatched junction nucleotides: 7. This CDR3 has 15 residues. Germline V gene data show CDR1 as LNHDA and CDR2 as SQIVND (reference sequence). This CDR3 reads CASNERGRHQETQYF. The CDR3 bases are TGTGCCAGTAATGAGCGGGGGAGACACCAAGAGACCCAGTACTTC.

The chain has TRBV9 and TRBJ1-4, with 8 bases identical to TRBD1. The germline CDR1 and CDR2 sequences are SGDLS and YYNGEE. The CDR3 runs 15 residues. V lost 3 bases, J lost 4 bases, and 5 bases stayed unmatched. This chain's CDR3 is CASSAPGGLNEKLFF. The CDR3 nucleotides are TGTGCCAGCAGCGCCCCAGGGGGCCTTAATGAAAAACTGTTTTTT.

This clone was detected only once. The DNA for the CDR3 is TGCGCCAGCAGCTTGGAAGCGGGGTACTCCTACAATGAGCAGTTCTTC. This sequence encodes CASSLEAGYSYNEQFF. The chain employs TRBV5-1 and TRBJ2-1; TRBD2 matches at 7 bases. The V gene's germline CDR1 is SGHRS and CDR2 YFSETQ. Unmatched junction bases numbered 3, after V lost 0 bases and J lost 0 bases. The CDR3 spans 16 residues. Variable domain in full (rest from reference TRBV5-1 and TRBJ2-1): KAGVTQTPRYLIKTRGQQVTLSCSPISGHRSVSWYQQTPGQGLQFLFEYFSETQRNKGNFPGRFSGRQFSNSRSEMNVSTLELGDSALYLCASSLEAGYSYNEQFFGPGTRLTVL.

The rearrangement joins TRBV6-4 to TRBJ2-2; TRBD1 aligns across 8 bases. The germline CDR1 and CDR2 sequences are MRHNA and SNTAGT. V trimming: 6 bases; J trimming: 3 bases; junction bases outside the gene matches: 3. The CDR3 loop spans 14 amino acids. The CDR3 sequence: CASRDRDDTGELFF. Written as DNA, the CDR3 is TGTGCCAGCAGGGACAGGGACGACACCGGGGAGCTGTTTTTT.

This chain uses TRBV4-2 with TRBJ2-5; D assignment may be TRBD1 or TRBD2 (6 bases each). Trimming removed 6 bases from V and 2 bases from J, with 16 bases in between. Germline CDR1 LGHNA, CDR2 YNFKEQ. The CDR3 contains 15 residues. CDR3 bases: TGTGCCAGCAGGAAGGGGGGAACGGAACAAGAGACCCAGTACTTC. Residues: CASRKGGTEQETQYF.

DNA for the CDR3: TGTGCCAGCAGCTTAAGTACCCCCGGGGAGCTGTTTTTT. Its translation is CASSLSTPGELFF. The rearrangement links TRBV7-3 to TRBJ2-2; no definite D call. V dropped 1 base and J dropped 6 bases, with 6 bases sitting between them. This CDR3 contains 13 residues. In germline, CDR1 is SGHTA, CDR2 FQGTGA.

Details on this clone: Since a much larger clone is just one base distant, this may be a read error. Distinct nucleotide sequences in the sample also encode this CDR3. J is TRBJ2-2 and V is TRBV9; no clear D. Germline CDR1 is SGDLS and CDR2 is YYNGEE. The CDR3 covers 12 residues. Trimming cost V 1 base and J 2 bases, with 0 bases left between them. The CDR3 sequence is CASSVNTGELFF. The CDR3 coding sequence is TGTGCCAGCAGCGTAAACACCGGGGAGCTGTTTTTT.

The gene calls are TRBV2 and TRBJ2-5; the match to TRBD2 covers 10 bases. CDR1 is SNHLY, CDR2 FYNNEI, per germline. The CDR3 has 15 amino acids. J gave up 3 bases and V 6 bases, and 7 bases lay outside the gene matches. The CDR3 DNA reads TGTGCCAGCAGGCCTAGGACTAGCGGTGAAGAGACCCAGTACTTC. Translated, it gives CASRPRTSGEETQYF.

This chain links TRBV5-1 with TRBJ1-2; TRBD1 is a possible D gene (6 bases). There are 14 residues in the CDR3. Germline-derived CDR1 and CDR2 are SGHRS and YFSETQ. V was clipped by 0 bases and J by 8 bases, with 14 bases between them. The CDR3 is CASSLDGGAGGYTF. In DNA form, the CDR3 reads TGCGCCAGCAGCTTGGACGGGGGGGCTGGCGGCTACACCTTC.

The chain links TRBV18 to TRBJ1-1; 8 nucleotides agree with TRBD1. V was pared by 5 bases and J by 6 bases, with 5 bases of the junction left unmatched. CDR1 is KGHSH and CDR2 is LQKENI in the germline V gene. The CDR3 consists of 13 residues. This CDR3 reads CASSGSGGSEAFF. CDR3 nucleotides: TGTGCCAGCTCAGGATCAGGGGGCTCTGAAGCTTTCTTT.

The rearrangement joins TRBV7-8 to TRBJ2-2; 11 nucleotides match TRBD2. CDR3 length equals 18 residues. Germline V CDR1 and CDR2: SGHVS, FQNEAQ. V was clipped by 1 base and J by 2 bases; unmatched bases: 6. In nucleotides, the CDR3 is TGTGCCAGCAGCTTAGTTCGACTAGCGGGACTAAACACCGGGGAGCTGTTTTTT. The encoded protein is CASSLVRLAGLNTGELFF.

The chain joins TRBV27 to TRBJ2-7; D perhaps matches TRBD1 (5 bases). Trimming took off 6 bases at V and 1 base at J, with 13 bases between the two ends. Germline V lookup: CDR1 MNHEY, CDR2 SMNVEV (reference sequence). This CDR3 has 14 amino acids. This chain's CDR3 is CASRGRTVSYEQYF. CDR3 DNA sequence: TGTGCCAGCAGGGGGCGGACGGTATCCTACGAGCAGTACTTC.

The V call is TRBV2, the J call TRBJ2-3; D not certain. The CDR3 length is 12 residues. Trimming pared 8 bases from V and 4 bases from J, leaving 10 bases between. CDR1 is SNHLY and CDR2 is FYNNEI in the germline V gene. Here the CDR3 reads CASLLTPDTQYF. In nucleotides, the CDR3 is TGTGCCAGCTTACTCACCCCAGATACGCAGTATTTT. Supplemented by reference TRBV2 and TRBJ2-3, the full variable domain reads EPEVTQTPSHQVTQMGQEVILRCVPISNHLYFYWYRQILGQKVEFLVSFYNNEISEKSEIFDDQFSVERPDGSNFTLKIRSTKLEDSAMYFCASLLTPDTQYFGPGTRLTVL.

The chain carries TRBV29-1 and TRBJ1-1; 8 positions agree with TRBD1. There are 13 residues in the CDR3. The ends lost 2 bases at V and 11 bases at J; junction bases unmatched: 10. Per the germline V gene, CDR1 is SQVTM and CDR2 is ANQGSEA. CDR3 DNA sequence: TGCAGCGTTGAATTACAGGGGGAAATTGCGGCTTTCTTT. The encoded protein is CSVELQGEIAAFF.

The rearrangement links TRBV5-6 to TRBJ2-5; perhaps TRBD2 as D (5 bases). This CDR3 region has 15 residues. In germline, CDR1 is SGHDT, CDR2 YYEEEE. V gave up 0 bases and J gave up 2 bases, with 11 bases separating them. CDR3 sequence (DNA): TGTGCCAGCAGCTTGGGAGGGTTCGAGCAAGAGACCCAGTACTTC. Translated: CASSLGGFEQETQYF.

The chain is built from TRBV14 and TRBJ1-2; 10 nucleotides agree with TRBD1. Germline lookup yields CDR1 SGHDN and CDR2 FVKESK. With V trimmed by 4 bases and J by 6 bases, 8 bases remained unmatched. The CDR3 extends over 15 amino acids. The CDR3: CASSLRTGGRDGYTF. Written as DNA, the CDR3 is TGTGCCAGCAGCCTTCGGACAGGGGGAAGGGATGGCTACACCTTC.